The rows below give T cell receptor beta chains drawn from one sample of a study of response to subunit inactivated influenza vaccine. Each CDR3 protein gets one entry after TCRdb re-called the RT-PCR reads with MiXCR. The table records hundreds of thousands of distinct CDR3 sequences, approximately 14% of them present only once. This specimen consisted of PBMCs from blood, obtained less than 15 days before vaccination. The receptors here all came from a man aged 45-60 years who received an inactivated influenza vaccine. Each CDR3 is given with its conserved first and last residue. The order of the fields is V gene, J gene, D gene, clone size, CDR3 DNA, CDR3 protein. D genes are given only for firm matches. Expanded clones are given a class, and other clones once, few, many or no size at all.

>TRBV6-2/TRBV6-3|TRBJ2-5|-|-
TGTGCCAGCAGTTACCTAGCAAGTACTCAAGAGACCCAGTACTTC
CASSYLASTQETQYF
>TRBV7-2|TRBJ2-7|-|-
TGTGCCAGCAGCCAGGGTGCCGGTCTACGTGAGCAGTACTTC
CASSQGAGLREQYF
>TRBV24-1|TRBJ2-2|-|-
TGTGCCACCACCACGGCCGGAGAAGGGGAGCTGTTTTTT
CATTTAGEGELFF
>TRBV30|TRBJ2-1|TRBD1|-
TGTGCCTGGAGTGTACCGGGACAGGGGAGAAGTGAGCAGTTCTTC
CAWSVPGQGRSEQFF
>TRBV5-5|TRBJ2-1|TRBD1|-
TGTGCCAGCAGCCCCCGGACAGGGGGCATGGGGGATGAGCAGTTCTTC
CASSPRTGGMGDEQFF
>TRBV6-4|TRBJ2-2|TRBD1|many
TGTGCCAGCAGCCAACAGGGGGCGAACACCGGGGAGCTGTTTTTT
CASSQQGANTGELFF
>TRBV7-9|TRBJ2-1|TRBD2|-
TGTGCCAGCGTGATAGCGGGCGCCGATGAGCAGTTCTTC
CASVIAGADEQFF
>TRBV7-8|TRBJ2-3|TRBD1|-
TGTGCCAGCAGCCACAACCAATGGGTAGGGGGCCTTAGCACAGATACGCAGTATTTT
CASSHNQWVGGLSTDTQYF
>TRBV7-8|TRBJ1-1|TRBD1|few
TGTGCCAGCAGCTCGTCAGGGGGAAGGACTGAAGCTTTCTTT
CASSSSGGRTEAFF
>TRBV6-1|TRBJ2-7|TRBD2|-
TGTGCCAGCAGTGAAGCGGGGGGGGAGCAGGCCTACGAGCAGTACTTC
CASSEAGGEQAYEQYF
>TRBV12-3/TRBV12-4|TRBJ2-1|-|many
TGTGCCAGCAGCCTACTTGAGGGCCATGAGCAGTTCTTC
CASSLLEGHEQFF
>TRBV12-3/TRBV12-4|TRBJ2-4|-|few
TGTGCCAGCAGTCTAGGGGCCCTCCAGTACTTC
CASSLGALQYF
>TRBV10-3|TRBJ2-7|-|few
TGTGCCATCAGGGGGGGGCCCAGCTCCTACGAGCAGTACTTC
CAIRGGPSSYEQYF
>TRBV7-9|TRBJ2-1|TRBD2|many
TGTGCCAGCAGCCCACAAGTGGGTAGCGGGAACAATGAGCAGTTCTTC
CASSPQVGSGNNEQFF
>TRBV9|TRBJ2-3|-|few
TGTGCCAGCAGCGCCAGGACAGATTACACAGATACGCAGTATTTT
CASSARTDYTDTQYF
>TRBV24-1|TRBJ2-1|TRBD2|few
TGTGCCACCAGTGGAGTTCGGGGGGGCTACAATGAGCAGTTCTTC
CATSGVRGGYNEQFF
>TRBV5-5|TRBJ2-1|TRBD2|-
TGTGCCAGCAGCTTGGGGGCTAGCGGGTGGTACAATGAGCAGTTCTTC
CASSLGASGWYNEQFF
>TRBV14|TRBJ1-1|-|few
TGTGCCAGCAGCCAAGGCGGGGAAGGGGCTGAAGCTTTCTTT
CASSQGGEGAEAFF
>TRBV19|TRBJ2-7|-|few
TGTGCCAGTAGTATACTCCAGGGCGCCGAGCAGTACTTC
CASSILQGAEQYF
>TRBV7-2|TRBJ2-7|-|-
TGTGCCAGCAGCCTTAGAGGCTTAGGGACCACCGGCGAGCAGTACTTC
CASSLRGLGTTGEQYF
>TRBV6-5|TRBJ2-5|-|-
TGTGCCAGCAGTTACTCCGGGGGACAAGAGACCCAGTACTTC
CASSYSGGQETQYF
>TRBV13|TRBJ2-2|TRBD1|few
TGTGCCAGCAGCGTACCGGGACAGGGGCCCCCGAACACCGGGGAGCTGTTTTTT
CASSVPGQGPPNTGELFF
>TRBV7-2|TRBJ2-1|TRBD2|few
TGTGCCAGCAGCTTCAGGCTAGCGGGGGGCGGTGCCAATGAGCAGTTCTTC
CASSFRLAGGGANEQFF
>TRBV28|TRBJ2-1|-|many
TGTGCCAGCAGTTTGCTAGGGTGGAATGAGCAGTTCTTC
CASSLLGWNEQFF
>TRBV20-1|TRBJ2-6|-|-
TGCAGTGCTAGATACACAACTGGGGCCAACGTCCTGACTTTC
CSARYTTGANVLTF
>TRBV5-6|TRBJ1-2|-|-
TGTGCCAGCAGCTCCCCTCCCGGGGGCGAGTATGGCTACACCTTC
CASSSPPGGEYGYTF
>TRBV11-2|TRBJ2-3|TRBD2|few
TGTGCCAGCAGCTTAGTGCGGGGACTAACCACAGATACGCAGTATTTT
CASSLVRGLTTDTQYF
>TRBV4-3|TRBJ2-1|-|many
TGCGCCAGCAGCCAAAACAGTTACAATGAGCAGTTCTTC
CASSQNSYNEQFF
>TRBV20-1|TRBJ1-1|-|few
TGCAGTGCTCTTACAGGGAACACTGAAGCTTTCTTT
CSALTGNTEAFF
>TRBV5-5|TRBJ2-7|TRBD1|-
TGTGCCAGCACCTTACAGGGGGGCTCCTACGAGCAGTACTTC
CASTLQGGSYEQYF
>TRBV5-5|TRBJ1-6|-|-
TGTGCCAGCAGCTTTAGACCGGGAGGCAATTCACCCCTCCACTTT
CASSFRPGGNSPLHF
>TRBV3-1|TRBJ2-1|TRBD2|-
TGTGCCAGCAGCCTGGCTAGCGGGAGAAGCGAGCAGTTCTTC
CASSLASGRSEQFF
>TRBV5-1|TRBJ2-2|TRBD1|few
TGCGCCAGCAGCTGGGGGACAGGGGTTGCATCCGGGGAGCTGTTTTTT
CASSWGTGVASGELFF
>TRBV10-3|TRBJ2-1|TRBD2|-
TGTGCCATCGGGAGACTAGCGGGAGGGTCCTACAATGAGCAGTTCTTC
CAIGRLAGGSYNEQFF
>TRBV12-3/TRBV12-4|TRBJ2-6|TRBD1|-
TGTGCCAGCAGTTTCGGACAGGGGACCTCTGGGGCCAACGTCCTGACTTTC
CASSFGQGTSGANVLTF
>TRBV4-3|TRBJ2-7|-|few
TGCGCCAGCAGCCAAGAGTGGGGGAACGAGCAGTACTTC
CASSQEWGNEQYF
>TRBV27|TRBJ2-1|-|-
TGTGCCAGCAGTCTATCAGGGGCGGTTCGCTCCTACAATGAGCAGTTCTTC
CASSLSGAVRSYNEQFF
>TRBV20-1|TRBJ2-1|TRBD2|-
TGCAGTGCTAGAGGACTGACTAGCGAGTACAATGAGCAGTTCTTC
CSARGLTSEYNEQFF